The present T cell receptor beta chain was sequenced within a study of blood T cell repertoires in COVID-19. Data came from immunoSEQ multiplex PCR; TCRdb stores just in-frame clones and leaves some out. The table has some 210,000 clones, 92% seen once. Germline V CDR1 and CDR2: SGHNT, YYREEE (reference sequence). This CDR3 contains 16 residues. V was clipped by 5 bases and J by 5 bases; unmatched bases: 15. The sequencing input was peripheral blood. The V and J genes are TRBV5-4 and TRBJ2-7, with TRBD1 matching 8 bases. The sequence was collected from a man aged 60 to 75 with COVID-19, enrolled during active disease. DNA of the CDR3: TGTGCCAGCAGTATTGACAGGGGACCCTCCTGGAACGAGCAGTACTTC. The encoded protein is CASSIDRGPSWNEQYF.